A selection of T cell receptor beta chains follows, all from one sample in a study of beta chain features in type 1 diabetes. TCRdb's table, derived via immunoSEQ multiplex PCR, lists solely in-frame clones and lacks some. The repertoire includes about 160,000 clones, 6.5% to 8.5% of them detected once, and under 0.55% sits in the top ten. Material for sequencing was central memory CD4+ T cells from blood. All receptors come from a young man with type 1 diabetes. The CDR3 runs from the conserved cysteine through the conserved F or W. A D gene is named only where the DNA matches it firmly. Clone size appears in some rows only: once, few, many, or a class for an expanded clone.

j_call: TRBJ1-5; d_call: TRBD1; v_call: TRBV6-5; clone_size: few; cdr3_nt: TGTGCCAGCAGCCCTGGGACAGGGGGCAATCAGCCCCAGCATTTT; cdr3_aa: CASSPGTGGNQPQHF
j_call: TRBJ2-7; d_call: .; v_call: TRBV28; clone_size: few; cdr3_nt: TGTGCCAGCAGCCCCCCAGCGGCCTACGAGCAGTACTTC; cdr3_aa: CASSPPAAYEQYF
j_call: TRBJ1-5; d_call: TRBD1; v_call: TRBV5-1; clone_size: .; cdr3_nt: TGCGCCAGCAGCCTCGGGACAGGGGGCGAACAGCCCCAGCATTTT; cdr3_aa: CASSLGTGGEQPQHF
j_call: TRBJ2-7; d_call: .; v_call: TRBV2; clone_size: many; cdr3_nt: TGTGCCAGCAGTGGCGCGGGTCCGGGTGACTCCTACGAGCAGTACTTC; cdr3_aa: CASSGAGPGDSYEQYF
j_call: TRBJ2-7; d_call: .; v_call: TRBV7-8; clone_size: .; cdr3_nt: TGTGCCAGCAGCTCCGCCGGGACTGGAGAAAACTTC; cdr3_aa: CASSSAGTGENF
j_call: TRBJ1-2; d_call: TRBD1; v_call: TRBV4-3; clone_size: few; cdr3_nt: TGCGCCAGCAGCCAGTTCGACAGGGAGGGCTACACCTTC; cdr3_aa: CASSQFDREGYTF
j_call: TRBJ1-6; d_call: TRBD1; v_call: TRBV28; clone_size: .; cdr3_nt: TGTGCCAGCAGACCAGGGGACAGGGGAAGTTCACCCCTCCACTTT; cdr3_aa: CASRPGDRGSSPLHF
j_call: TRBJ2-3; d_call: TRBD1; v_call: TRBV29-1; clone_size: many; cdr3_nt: TGCAGCGATAGACAGGGTAAAAGCACAGATACGCAGTATTTT; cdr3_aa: CSDRQGKSTDTQYF
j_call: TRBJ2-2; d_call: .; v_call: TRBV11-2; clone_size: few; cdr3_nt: TGTGCCAGCAGCTTAGACAGGCTAAGCGGGGAGCTGTTTTTT; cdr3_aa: CASSLDRLSGELFF
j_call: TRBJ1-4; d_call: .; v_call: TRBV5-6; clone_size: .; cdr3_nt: TGTGCCAGCAGCTTCGGACGGGGAGAAAAACTGTTTTTT; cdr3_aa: CASSFGRGEKLFF
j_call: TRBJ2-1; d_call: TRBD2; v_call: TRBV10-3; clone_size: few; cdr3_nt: TGTGCCATCGGGGGACTAGCGGGGCCAATGAATGAGCAGTTCTTC; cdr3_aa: CAIGGLAGPMNEQFF
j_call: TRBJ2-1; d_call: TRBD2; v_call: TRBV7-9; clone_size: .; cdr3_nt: TGTGCCAGCAGCTTAGGCAGCGGGGGGACCAATGAGCAGTTCTTC; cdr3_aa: CASSLGSGGTNEQFF
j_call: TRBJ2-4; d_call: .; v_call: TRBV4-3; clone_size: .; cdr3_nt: TGCGCCAGCAGCCAAGAACCGCACAGCCCAGCCAAAAACATTCAGTACTTC; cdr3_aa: CASSQEPHSPAKNIQYF
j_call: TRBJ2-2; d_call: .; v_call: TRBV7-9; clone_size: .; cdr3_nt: TGTGCCAGCAGCCCCCGAGGGGGGGCGGGAGCTACCGGGGAGCTGTTTTTT; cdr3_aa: CASSPRGGAGATGELFF
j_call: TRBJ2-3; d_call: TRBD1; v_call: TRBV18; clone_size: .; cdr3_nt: TGTGCCAGCTCACCAAATCCGGCAGGGGGAACTGGTACGCAGTATTTT; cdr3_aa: CASSPNPAGGTGTQYF
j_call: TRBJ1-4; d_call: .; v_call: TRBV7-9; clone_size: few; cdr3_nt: TGTGCCAGCAGCTCTACTTTGACAGGTGGAGTTGAAAAACTGTTTTTT; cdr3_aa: CASSSTLTGGVEKLFF
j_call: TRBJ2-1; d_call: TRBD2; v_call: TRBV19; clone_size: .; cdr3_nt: TGTGCCAGTACCAGGAAGGGTGCGGGAGGGTTATACAATGAGCAGTTCTTC; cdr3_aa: CASTRKGAGGLYNEQFF
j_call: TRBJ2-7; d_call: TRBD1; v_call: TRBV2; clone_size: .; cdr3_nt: TGTGCCAGCAGTGCCCGGACAGGGACGGAAGAGCAGTACTTC; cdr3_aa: CASSARTGTEEQYF
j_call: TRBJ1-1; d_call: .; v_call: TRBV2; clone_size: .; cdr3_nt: TGTGCCAGCAGTAAAGGACAACCGAACACTGAAGCTTTCTTT; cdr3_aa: CASSKGQPNTEAFF
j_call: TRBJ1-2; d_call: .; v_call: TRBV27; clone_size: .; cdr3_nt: TGTGCCAGCAGTTTATCCGGGTATGACTATGGCTACACCTTC; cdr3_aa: CASSLSGYDYGYTF
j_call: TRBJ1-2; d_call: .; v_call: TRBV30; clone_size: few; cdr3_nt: TGTGCCTGGATCAGGCCAGGGAACTATGGCTACACCTTC; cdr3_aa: CAWIRPGNYGYTF
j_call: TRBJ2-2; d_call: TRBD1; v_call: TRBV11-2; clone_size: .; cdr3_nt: TGTGCCAGCAGCTCGGACAGGTCTTTCACCGGGGAGCTGTTTTTT; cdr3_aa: CASSSDRSFTGELFF
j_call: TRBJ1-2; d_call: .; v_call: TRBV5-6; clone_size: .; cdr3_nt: TGTGCCAGCAGCTTAGGAAGATCGGGGTATGGCTACACCTTC; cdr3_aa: CASSLGRSGYGYTF
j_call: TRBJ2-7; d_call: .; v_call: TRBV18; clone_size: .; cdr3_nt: TGTGCCAGCTCACCACCGAACCGGGGGGCCCCCTCCTACGAGCAGTACTTC; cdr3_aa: CASSPPNRGAPSYEQYF
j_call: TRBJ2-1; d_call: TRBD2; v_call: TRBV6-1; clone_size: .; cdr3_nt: TGTGCCAGCAGTAGCGGGAGGGCCCTGATGGTCGAGCAGTTCTTC; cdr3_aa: CASSSGRALMVEQFF
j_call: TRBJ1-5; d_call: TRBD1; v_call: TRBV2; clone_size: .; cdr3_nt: TGTGCCAGCAGTCTAGGGACAGGGTGGGGTAGCAATCAGCCCCAGCATTTT; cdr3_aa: CASSLGTGWGSNQPQHF
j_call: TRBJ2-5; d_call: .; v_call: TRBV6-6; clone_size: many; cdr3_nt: TGTGCCAGCAGTTACTCGAACAGGGAGGAGACCCAGTACTTC; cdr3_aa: CASSYSNREETQYF
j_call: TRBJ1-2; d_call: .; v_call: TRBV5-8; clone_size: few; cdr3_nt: TGTGCCAGCAGCTTGGTTGGAGGGCTCGACTATGGCTACACCTTC; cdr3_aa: CASSLVGGLDYGYTF
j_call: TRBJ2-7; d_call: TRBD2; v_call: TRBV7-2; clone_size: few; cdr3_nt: TGTGCCAGCAGCATGGGACTAGCGGCCTACGAGCAGTACTTC; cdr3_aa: CASSMGLAAYEQYF
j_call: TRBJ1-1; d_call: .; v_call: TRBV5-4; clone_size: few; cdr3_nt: TGTGCCAGCAGCTTGACCAAAGGGACCTATTCCGGGAGCACTGAAGCTTTCTTT; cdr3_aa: CASSLTKGTYSGSTEAFF
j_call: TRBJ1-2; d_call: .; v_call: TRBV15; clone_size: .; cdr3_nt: TGTGCCACCAGCAGGCGACAGATCTATGGCTACACCTTC; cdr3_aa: CATSRRQIYGYTF
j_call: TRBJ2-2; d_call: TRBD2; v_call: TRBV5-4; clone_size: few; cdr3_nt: TGTGCCAGCAGAGGACTAGCAGGCACCGGGGAGCTGTTTTTT; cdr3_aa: CASRGLAGTGELFF
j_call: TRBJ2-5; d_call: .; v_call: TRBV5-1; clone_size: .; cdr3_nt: TGCGCCAGCAGCCTACTGGACTACCCTCATCAGGAGACCCAGTACTTC; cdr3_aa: CASSLLDYPHQETQYF
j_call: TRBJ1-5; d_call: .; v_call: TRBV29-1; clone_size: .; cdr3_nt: TGCAGCGGAGGGAGCAATCAGCCCCAGCATTTT; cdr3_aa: CSGGSNQPQHF
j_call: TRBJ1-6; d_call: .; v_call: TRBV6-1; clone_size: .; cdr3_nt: TGTGCCAGCAGTGAAGTCAGCTCCTATAATTCACCCCTCCACTTT; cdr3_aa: CASSEVSSYNSPLHF
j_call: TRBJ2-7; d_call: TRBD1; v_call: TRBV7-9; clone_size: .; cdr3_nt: TGTGCCAGCAGCTTAGATGAGTTTGGAGGACAGGGGGCTTACGAGCAGTACTTC; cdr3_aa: CASSLDEFGGQGAYEQYF
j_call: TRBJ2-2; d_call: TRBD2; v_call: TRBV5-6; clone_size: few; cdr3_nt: TGTGCCAGCAGCGAACTAGCGGGGGGTGTTTCCGGGGAGCTGTTTTTT; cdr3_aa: CASSELAGGVSGELFF
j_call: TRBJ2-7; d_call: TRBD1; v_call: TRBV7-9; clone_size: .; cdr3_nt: TGTGCCAGCAGCTTAGAGAGGGATCGGGACAGGCCCTACGAGCAGTACTTC; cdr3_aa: CASSLERDRDRPYEQYF
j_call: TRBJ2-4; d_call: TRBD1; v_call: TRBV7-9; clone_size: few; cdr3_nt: TGTGCCAGCAGCCGGGACAGCATAGCCAAAAACATTCAGTACTTC; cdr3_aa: CASSRDSIAKNIQYF
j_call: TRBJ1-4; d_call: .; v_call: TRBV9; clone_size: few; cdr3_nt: TGTGCCAGCAGCGTAGGGGGGGGTCCGAGCGAAAAACTGTTTTTT; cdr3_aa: CASSVGGGPSEKLFF